A selection of T cell receptor beta chains follows, all from one sample in a study of technical replicates of blood from four donors. Here immunoSEQ multiplex PCR was the method, and the copy in TCRdb shows in-frame clones only, minus some. The sample contains 15,000 or so clones, about nine tenths of which appear only once. The sequenced material came from PBMCs. The receptors originated from a human donor in good health. Both conserved end residues are part of each CDR3. Each record gives: V gene, D gene, clone size, J gene, CDR3 DNA, CDR3 protein. A D gene is named only where the DNA matches it firmly. For some rows the clone size is stated as once, few or many, or as a class when expanded; others skip it.

V: TRBV15; D: .; size: .; J: TRBJ2-3; DNA: TGTGCCACCAGCAGAGAACAGGGTCCAGATACGCAGTATTTT; CDR3: CATSREQGPDTQYF
V: TRBV4-1; D: .; size: few; J: TRBJ1-1; DNA: TGCGCCAGCAGTCAGGGGAACACTGAAGCTTTCTTT; CDR3: CASSQGNTEAFF
V: TRBV19; D: .; size: few; J: TRBJ2-7; DNA: TGTGCCAGTAGTATAGATCATCCCAGGGTGAGCGAGCAGTACTTC; CDR3: CASSIDHPRVSEQYF
V: TRBV2; D: .; size: .; J: TRBJ2-7; DNA: TGTGCCAGCAGTGAAAGGAGGGGCGTGCTCTTCGGCAGCTCCTACGAGCAGTACTTC; CDR3: CASSERRGVLFGSSYEQYF
V: TRBV7-3; D: .; size: .; J: TRBJ2-1; DNA: TGTGCCAGCAGCTCACAGGGAAATGAGCAGTTCTTC; CDR3: CASSSQGNEQFF
V: TRBV29-1; D: TRBD1; size: .; J: TRBJ1-2; DNA: TGCAGCGGGGGACAGAACTATGGCTACACCTTC; CDR3: CSGGQNYGYTF
V: TRBV19; D: .; size: .; J: TRBJ2-1; DNA: TGTGCCAGTAGTATAGAGGCAGGGGGGAGGAAAAATGAGCAGTTCTTC; CDR3: CASSIEAGGRKNEQFF
V: TRBV5-4; D: TRBD2; size: .; J: TRBJ2-4; DNA: TGTGCCAGCAGCGGGAGGGGCGAAGCCAAAAACATTCAGTACTTC; CDR3: CASSGRGEAKNIQYF
V: TRBV6-5; D: .; size: .; J: TRBJ1-1; DNA: TGTGCCAGCAGTTACGGTCTGGCGGGTGAAGCTTTCTTT; CDR3: CASSYGLAGEAFF
V: TRBV4-1; D: .; size: .; J: TRBJ2-1; DNA: TGCGCCAGCAGCCAAGCCGAAGGACTCCACAACAATGAGCAGTTCTTC; CDR3: CASSQAEGLHNNEQFF
V: TRBV6-6; D: TRBD2; size: .; J: TRBJ2-2; DNA: TGTGCCAGCAGTTATCGCTCCCTAGCGGCCGGGGAGCTGTTTTTT; CDR3: CASSYRSLAAGELFF
V: TRBV18; D: TRBD2; size: .; J: TRBJ2-7; DNA: TGTGCCAGCTCACCACGCCAGGGGACTAGCGGGAGCCGGGGAGAGCAGTACTTC; CDR3: CASSPRQGTSGSRGEQYF
V: TRBV4-1; D: .; size: .; J: TRBJ2-3; DNA: TGCGCCAGCAGACCAACAGGGTCACGGGAAGATACGCAGTATTTT; CDR3: CASRPTGSREDTQYF
V: TRBV4-2; D: TRBD2; size: .; J: TRBJ2-5; DNA: TGTGCCAGCAGCCAATGGATTAGCGGGGGACAAGAGACCCAGTACTTC; CDR3: CASSQWISGGQETQYF
V: TRBV5-1; D: .; size: .; J: TRBJ2-7; DNA: TGCGCCAGCAGCTTTGGGGGGTACGAGCAGTACTTC; CDR3: CASSFGGYEQYF
V: TRBV11-2; D: .; size: .; J: TRBJ2-2; DNA: TGTGCCAGCAGCTTAAGAACTCGCCAGGGCGTGAACACCGGGGAGCTGTTTTTT; CDR3: CASSLRTRQGVNTGELFF
V: TRBV28; D: TRBD2; size: once; J: TRBJ2-7; DNA: TGTGCCAGCAGTTCTAGACTAGCGGGAGTAGGCGAGCAGTACTTC; CDR3: CASSSRLAGVGEQYF
V: TRBV30; D: .; size: .; J: TRBJ2-5; DNA: TGTGCCGGAGGACAGGTCGGGGGGACCCAGTACTTC; CDR3: CAGGQVGGTQYF
V: TRBV4-1; D: .; size: few; J: TRBJ2-6; DNA: TGCGCCAGCAGCCAATCGGGGATTCTCTCTGGGGCCAACGTCCTGACTTTC; CDR3: CASSQSGILSGANVLTF
V: TRBV30; D: .; size: .; J: TRBJ2-3; DNA: TGTGCCTGGAGTGTACAAGGGGGGGCAGATACGCAGTATTTT; CDR3: CAWSVQGGADTQYF
V: TRBV19; D: TRBD2; size: .; J: TRBJ2-5; DNA: TGTGCCAGTACTGGGACTAGTGGAGAGACCCAGTACTTC; CDR3: CASTGTSGETQYF
V: TRBV6-5; D: .; size: few; J: TRBJ1-1; DNA: TGTGCCAGCAGTTACGCGGATGAAGCTTTCTTT; CDR3: CASSYADEAFF
V: TRBV7-8; D: TRBD1; size: once; J: TRBJ2-1; DNA: TGTGCCAGCAGCCTGGGGACAGGGCCGGATGAGCAGTTCTTC; CDR3: CASSLGTGPDEQFF
V: TRBV7-9; D: TRBD1; size: .; J: TRBJ1-5; DNA: TGTGCCAGCAGCCCATTGTGGACAGGGACCAATCAGCCCCAGCATTTT; CDR3: CASSPLWTGTNQPQHF
V: TRBV30; D: .; size: .; J: TRBJ2-3; DNA: TGTGCCTGGAGTGTATCCGGCCAGTGGGGAGCGAGCACAGATACGCAGTATTTT; CDR3: CAWSVSGQWGASTDTQYF
V: TRBV30; D: TRBD1; size: .; J: TRBJ1-5; DNA: TGTGCCTGGAGTCAGGGGACAGCTAGCAATCAGCCCCAGCATTTT; CDR3: CAWSQGTASNQPQHF
V: TRBV6-5; D: .; size: .; J: TRBJ2-6; DNA: TGTGCCAGCAGTTACAGGAGGAGCTCTGGGGCCAACGTCCTGACTTTC; CDR3: CASSYRRSSGANVLTF
V: TRBV5-6; D: .; size: .; J: TRBJ1-2; DNA: TGTGCCAGCACTCTGCGGGGGGGGCCTTCTGTCCACACCTTC; CDR3: CASTLRGGPSVHTF
V: TRBV19; D: TRBD2; size: few; J: TRBJ2-7; DNA: TGTGCCAGTAGTATCAGAGTAGCGGGCGTAGAATCCTACGAGCAGTACTTC; CDR3: CASSIRVAGVESYEQYF
V: TRBV5-1; D: .; size: .; J: TRBJ2-1; DNA: TGCGCCAGCAGCTCCCGGGTCGGGCAGTTCTTC; CDR3: CASSSRVGQFF
V: TRBV4-2; D: .; size: .; J: TRBJ2-3; DNA: TGTGCCAGCAGCCAAGGTCGGCAGGGTTGGACAGATACGCAGTATTTT; CDR3: CASSQGRQGWTDTQYF
V: TRBV5-1; D: TRBD1; size: .; J: TRBJ1-2; DNA: TGCGCCAGCAGCTCCGAAACAGGGGGTCTTTATGGCTACACCTTC; CDR3: CASSSETGGLYGYTF
V: TRBV6-5; D: .; size: .; J: TRBJ2-3; DNA: TGTGCCAGCAGTCGAACTAGCATAGGCACAGATACGCAGTATTTT; CDR3: CASSRTSIGTDTQYF
V: TRBV7-9; D: .; size: .; J: TRBJ2-5; DNA: TGTGCCAGCAGCCTCTTACAGGGCCAAGAGACCCAGTACTTC; CDR3: CASSLLQGQETQYF
V: TRBV6-5; D: .; size: .; J: TRBJ2-7; DNA: TGTGCCAGCAGTTTAGAGGGGCGGAGGGGAGCCTACGAGCAGTACTTC; CDR3: CASSLEGRRGAYEQYF
V: TRBV9; D: TRBD2; size: .; J: TRBJ2-1; DNA: TGTGCCAGCAGCGCAAGGACTAGCGGGAGGAGCCGAGATGAGCAGTTCTTC; CDR3: CASSARTSGRSRDEQFF
V: TRBV6-1; D: .; size: .; J: TRBJ1-2; DNA: TGTGCCAGCAGTGAAGCGGGGGCCCAGCACTATGGCTACACCTTC; CDR3: CASSEAGAQHYGYTF
V: TRBV10-3; D: .; size: .; J: TRBJ2-3; DNA: TGTGCCATCAGTGAGTCTGTTCTCAGGACTAGCACAGATACGCAGTATTTT; CDR3: CAISESVLRTSTDTQYF
V: TRBV2; D: TRBD1; size: once; J: TRBJ1-2; DNA: TGTGCCAGCAGTGAAGGGACAGGCTACTATGGCTACACCTTC; CDR3: CASSEGTGYYGYTF
V: TRBV25-1; D: .; size: .; J: TRBJ1-5; DNA: TGTGCCAGCAGTGAATACCAGGGGCCCCAGCATTTT; CDR3: CASSEYQGPQHF
V: TRBV6-5; D: TRBD1; size: .; J: TRBJ1-2; DNA: TGTGCCAGCGGACAGGCAATACTATTGGGCTACACCTTC; CDR3: CASGQAILLGYTF
V: TRBV30; D: TRBD2; size: .; J: TRBJ2-7; DNA: TGTGCCTGGAGTCAAAAGGGCGGGAGAACGTACGAGCAGTACTTC; CDR3: CAWSQKGGRTYEQYF
V: TRBV11-2; D: TRBD1; size: few; J: TRBJ1-1; DNA: TGTGCCAGCAGCTTAGCCTGGGACAGAAAGAACACTGAAGCTTTCTTT; CDR3: CASSLAWDRKNTEAFF
V: TRBV6-4; D: .; size: .; J: TRBJ2-6; DNA: TGTGCCAGCAGTGACTCGCGCTCTGGGGCCAACGTCCTGACTTTC; CDR3: CASSDSRSGANVLTF
V: TRBV11-2; D: TRBD2; size: .; J: TRBJ2-1; DNA: TGTGCCAGCAGCTTAAAGCTACCTAGCGGCGGCTCCTACAATGAGCAGTTCTTC; CDR3: CASSLKLPSGGSYNEQFF
V: TRBV19; D: TRBD2; size: .; J: TRBJ2-1; DNA: TGTGCCAGTAAATGGACTAGCGCCACGTACAATGAGCAGTTCTTC; CDR3: CASKWTSATYNEQFF
V: TRBV9; D: .; size: .; J: TRBJ2-1; DNA: TGTGCCAGCAGCGTTAGCGGCTACAATGAGCAGTTCTTC; CDR3: CASSVSGYNEQFF
V: TRBV7-2; D: .; size: .; J: TRBJ1-1; DNA: TGTGCCAGCAGCTTAGCGCTTTCGGGGATCGAAGCTTTCTTT; CDR3: CASSLALSGIEAFF
V: TRBV2; D: .; size: once; J: TRBJ1-2; DNA: TGTGCCAGCAGTGAAACCTTCACCGCAGGGGAGTCTCGCTATGGCTACACCTTC; CDR3: CASSETFTAGESRYGYTF
V: TRBV5-1; D: .; size: once; J: TRBJ2-3; DNA: TGCGCCAGCAGCTTGCAAGAAGCAGGAAGCACAGATACGCAGTATTTT; CDR3: CASSLQEAGSTDTQYF
V: TRBV19; D: TRBD1; size: .; J: TRBJ1-2; DNA: TGTGCCAGTAGTATAGGCAGGGACAGTTTAGCTAACTATGGCTACACCTTC; CDR3: CASSIGRDSLANYGYTF